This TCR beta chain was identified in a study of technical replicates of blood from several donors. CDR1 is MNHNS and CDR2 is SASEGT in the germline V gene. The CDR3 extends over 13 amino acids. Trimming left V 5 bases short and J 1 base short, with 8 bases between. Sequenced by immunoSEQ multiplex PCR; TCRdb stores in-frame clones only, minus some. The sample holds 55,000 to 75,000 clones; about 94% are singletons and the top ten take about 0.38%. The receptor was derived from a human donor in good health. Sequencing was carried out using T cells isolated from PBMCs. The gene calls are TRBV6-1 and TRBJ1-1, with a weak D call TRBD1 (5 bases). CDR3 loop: CASSLQENTEAFF. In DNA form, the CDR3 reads TGTGCCAGCAGTTTACAGGAGAACACTGAAGCTTTCTTT.